These 30 T cell receptor beta chains were sequenced from one sample in a study of pediatric ulcerative colitis. Clones were sequenced by immunoSEQ multiplex PCR, and TCRdb holds only the in-frame ones, with some missing. Of some 50,000 clones detected, over 70% appear once; the ten largest clones hold over 3%. Rectal tissue came from one to two pinch biopsies taken at colonoscopy. Sequencing used gut tissue. Source of these receptors: a girl under 18 with moderate ulcerative colitis.

The V call is TRBV30, the J call TRBJ1-2; perhaps TRBD1 as D (5 bases). This CDR3 has 12 amino acids. Per germline, CDR1 GTSNPN and CDR2 SVGIG (reference sequence). Trimming left V 1 base short and J 3 bases short, with 6 bases between. Here the CDR3 DNA reads TGTGCCTGGAGTGCGGGACACTATGGCTACACCTTC. It is translated as CAWSAGHYGYTF.

The rearrangement joins TRBV4-1 to TRBJ2-1, with 11 bases matching TRBD2. Germline V gene data show CDR1 as MGHRA and CDR2 as YSYEKL. This CDR3 contains 18 residues. Trimming at V came to 0 bases and at J to 12 bases, leaving 16 bases not matched to a gene. CDR3 nucleotide sequence: TGCGCCAGCAGCCAAGAGGGCCGACTAGCGGGGATCCAGCGGGGGCAGTTCTTC. Protein product: CASSQEGRLAGIQRGQFF.

The chain uses TRBV7-9 and TRBJ2-1; TRBD2 aligns across 13 bases. This CDR3 is 15 amino acids long. Germline-derived CDR1 and CDR2 are SEHNR and FQNEAQ (reference sequence). Trimming removed 5 bases from V and 9 bases from J; junction bases left unmatched: 7. In DNA, the CDR3 is TGTGCCAGCAGCCCCACTAGCGGGGGGGCCGGTGAGCAGTTCTTC. Its protein product is CASSPTSGGAGEQFF.

The chain is built from TRBV5-1 and TRBJ2-1, with D perhaps matching TRBD1 or TRBD2 (5 bases each). V dropped 4 bases and J dropped 0 bases, with 17 bases sitting between them. This CDR3 has 17 residues. Germline assignment: CDR1 SGHRS and CDR2 YFSETQ. CDR3 DNA sequence: TGCGCCAGCAGCCTTTCTTCGGGGCGGAGCTCCTACAATGAGCAGTTCTTC. It is translated as CASSLSSGRSSYNEQFF.

V and J are TRBV5-4 and TRBJ2-6; D is ambiguous. The ends were cut back, 2 bases at V and 3 bases at J, with 9 bases in the middle. Germline-derived CDR1 and CDR2 are SGHNT and YYREEE (reference sequence). The CDR3 has 15 residues. The CDR3 loop reads CASSLSWGGANVLTF. CDR3 coding DNA: TGTGCCAGCAGCTTATCTTGGGGTGGGGCCAACGTCCTGACTTTC.

This chain links TRBV5-1 with TRBJ2-2; 11 nucleotides match TRBD2. The CDR3 covers 17 residues. Trimming removed 4 bases from V and 7 bases from J; junction bases left unmatched: 12. Germline CDR1 and CDR2: SGHRS and YFSETQ. The CDR3 DNA sequence: TGCGCCAGCAGCCTATCCGGTAGCGGGGGGGCCGGCGGGGAGCTGTTTTTT. Translation gives CASSLSGSGGAGGELFF.

The table lists this clone with a few counts. V and J are TRBV18 and TRBJ1-3, with 9 bases that match TRBD1. Trimming at V came to 4 bases and at J to 2 bases, leaving 3 bases not matched to a gene. Germline V CDR1 and CDR2: KGHSH, LQKENI. The CDR3 is 15 residues long. Here the CDR3 reads CASSQGQGPGNTIYF. CDR3 nucleotides: TGTGCCAGCTCACAGGGACAGGGCCCTGGAAACACCATATATTTT.

This rearrangement joins TRBV28 to TRBJ2-1; tentatively, D is TRBD1 or TRBD2 (5 bases each). The length of the CDR3 is 12 residues. V shed 7 bases and J shed 8 bases, with 12 bases lying between them. Germline loops: CDR1 MDHEN, CDR2 SYDVKM. As DNA, the CDR3 is TGTGCCAGCACCACCCTGGGGGATGAGCAGTTCTTC. This codes for CASTTLGDEQFF.

This clone has more than one count but fewer than ten. The CDR3 region is CASSEEEGSGNTIYF. CDR3 in DNA: TGTGCCAGCAGTGAAGAGGAAGGATCTGGAAACACCATATATTTT. The chain joins TRBV6-1 to TRBJ1-3; D not certain. V was pared by 1 base and J by 1 base, with 8 bases between. The germline CDR1 and CDR2 sequences are MNHNS and SASEGT. The CDR3 runs 15 residues.

V gene TRBV6-5 combines with J gene TRBJ2-7, with D unclear. CDR1 is MNHEY and CDR2 is SVGAGI in the germline V gene. V was cut by 0 bases and J by 0 bases, with 9 bases left in between. CDR3 size: 15 residues. The CDR3 is CASSYSSDSSYEQYF. The CDR3 nucleotides are TGTGCCAGCAGTTACTCGTCGGATAGCTCCTACGAGCAGTACTTC.

This chain links TRBV5-6 with TRBJ1-6; D is possibly TRBD1 (6 bases). CDR1 is SGHDT, CDR2 YYEEEE, per germline. V was clipped by 0 bases and J by 9 bases, with 13 bases between them. The CDR3 extends over 15 amino acids. The CDR3 DNA reads as TGTGCCAGCAGCTTGGGACAGGCGGTGGGTTCACCCCTCCACTTT. It is translated as CASSLGQAVGSPLHF.

This chain connects TRBV7-2 to TRBJ2-7; D gene uncertain. CDR1 and CDR2 (germline): SGHTA, FQGNSA. The CDR3 is 13 amino acids. Trimming shortened V by 1 base and J by 6 bases, and 10 bases separated the two germline ends. The CDR3 DNA is TGTGCCAGCAGCTTAGTTGTCACCAGCGAGCAGTACTTC. Translation gives CASSLVVTSEQYF.

Only a few counts were recorded for this clone. This sequence joins TRBV7-6 and TRBJ2-7, with D perhaps TRBD2 (6 bases). The CDR3 extends over 15 amino acids. Trimming left V 0 bases short and J 3 bases short, with 12 bases between. Germline lookup yields CDR1 SGHVS and CDR2 FNYEAQ. In DNA form, the CDR3 reads TGTGCCAGCAGCTTAGCTGGAGGGGAGAACTACGAGCAGTACTTC. Protein sequence: CASSLAGGENYEQYF.

V and J are TRBV7-2 and TRBJ1-5; possibly TRBD1 for D (5 bases). Germline CDR1 and CDR2: SGHTA and FQGNSA. The V end was cut by 5 bases, the J end by 3 bases, with 14 bases between. The CDR3 is 15 residues long. The CDR3 nucleotides are TGTGCCAGCAGCCGGAGTGACAGTCTCAATCAGCCCCAGCATTTT. Its protein is CASSRSDSLNQPQHF.

The chain joins TRBV6-6 to TRBJ2-7, with 7 positions matching TRBD1. Trimming removed 6 bases from V and 3 bases from J; junction bases left unmatched: 11. The CDR3 is 15 amino acids. The germline gives CDR1 MNHNY, CDR2 SVGAGI (reference sequence). The CDR3 DNA reads TGTGCCAGCAGCCCGAATGTGGCAGGGGGCTACGAGCAGTACTTC. Its translation is CASSPNVAGGYEQYF.

The chain employs TRBV11-2 and TRBJ2-2; D not resolved. Germline V gene lookup returns CDR1 SGHAT and CDR2 FQNNGV. The CDR3 loop spans 12 amino acids. Trimming pared 4 bases from V and 7 bases from J, leaving 7 bases between. This CDR3 reads CASSSGLGELFF. The CDR3, as DNA: TGTGCCAGCAGCTCCGGCCTCGGGGAGCTGTTTTTT.

The chain couples TRBV2 to TRBJ1-1; possibly TRBD1 for D (5 bases). Germline V lookup: CDR1 SNHLY, CDR2 FYNNEI. Trimming shortened V by 5 bases and J by 0 bases, and 13 bases separated the two germline ends. The CDR3 sequence is 15 residues long. The CDR3 region has the DNA TGTGCCAGCAGTTCCGGACACCCAATGAACACTGAAGCTTTCTTT. It encodes CASSSGHPMNTEAFF.

A note on this clone: This specimen includes other DNA sequences encoding the same CDR3. The chain links TRBV5-1 to TRBJ1-1; 8 bases are a match to TRBD1. The CDR3 is 16 amino acids. Germline CDR1 reads SGHRS; CDR2 reads YFSETQ. Trimming cost V 0 bases and J 0 bases; bases outside gene matches: 4. Here the CDR3 reads CASSLARTGLNTEAFF. The CDR3 region has the DNA TGCGCCAGCAGCTTGGCAAGGACAGGGTTGAACACTGAAGCTTTCTTT.

Only one count was recorded for this clone. The rearrangement joins TRBV4-1 to TRBJ2-7, with 11 bases matching TRBD1. From germline, CDR1 is MGHRA and CDR2 YSYEKL. The CDR3 covers 15 residues. The junction had 6 bases not matched to a gene; V was cut back by 4 bases and J by 4 bases. The CDR3 DNA is TGCGCCAGCAGCCGAGGACAGGGGGCAGGGTACGAGCAGTACTTC. Encoded protein: CASSRGQGAGYEQYF.

This chain links TRBV2 with TRBJ2-1; the match to TRBD1 covers 8 bases. After removal of 2 bases from V and 4 bases from J, the junction contained 4 bases not matched to a gene. The CDR3 is made up of 15 amino acids. Germline CDR1 is SNHLY and CDR2 is FYNNEI. For the CDR3, the DNA is TGTGCCAGCAGTGAAACAGGGGGGCGATACAATGAGCAGTTCTTC. Protein: CASSETGGRYNEQFF.

The chain links TRBV6-5 to TRBJ1-1; the D is unclear. Trimming pared 6 bases from V and 5 bases from J, leaving 13 bases between. The CDR3 spans 13 residues. Germline CDR1 and CDR2: MNHEY and SVGAGI. Here the CDR3 reads CASRLEGYTEAFF. In nucleotides, the CDR3 is TGTGCCAGCAGGTTGGAGGGTTATACTGAAGCTTTCTTT.

The rearrangement uses TRBV28 and TRBJ1-6, with a possible D match to TRBD1 (5 bases). The CDR3 runs to 14 residues. The V gene lost 7 bases and the J gene lost 5 bases, with 12 bases spanning the gap. Germline values: CDR1 MDHEN, CDR2 SYDVKM. The CDR3 DNA reads TGTGCCAGCACGGGGGGAGTGGATAATTCACCCCTCCACTTT. The encoded protein is CASTGGVDNSPLHF.

The rearrangement links TRBV4-2 to TRBJ2-2; perhaps TRBD2 as D (5 bases). The V and J ends lost 0 bases and 1 base respectively, with 9 bases between them. CDR3 length: 16 residues. CDR1 is LGHNA, CDR2 YNFKEQ, per germline. The CDR3 DNA is TGTGCCAGCAGCCAAGAGGGCGGGCAGAACACCGGGGAGCTGTTTTTT. This encodes CASSQEGGQNTGELFF.

This chain connects TRBV12-5 to TRBJ1-5; TRBD1 might be the D (6 bases). Germline CDR1 is LGHNT and CDR2 is FRNRAP. CDR3 size: 14 residues. The V and J ends lost 6 bases and 7 bases respectively, with 16 bases between them. The CDR3 loop is CASGAAIQGQPQHF. The CDR3 nucleotides read TGTGCTAGTGGGGCGGCGATCCAGGGGCAGCCCCAGCATTTT.

The chain uses TRBV2 and TRBJ2-7; D not certain. This CDR3 is 12 amino acids long. Germline V gene data show CDR1 as SNHLY and CDR2 as FYNNEI. The germline V and J ends were trimmed by 4 bases and 4 bases, with 8 bases remaining between them. In DNA, the CDR3 is TGTGCCAGCAGTGCGACCGCTTACGAGCAGTACTTC. Amino acids: CASSATAYEQYF.

J is TRBJ2-3 and V is TRBV15, with D unclear. V lost 0 bases and J lost 14, with 21 bases in between. CDR3 length equals 15 residues. Germline V lookup: CDR1 LNHNV, CDR2 YYDKDF (reference sequence). CDR3 region: CATSRDHWTGDRLYF. CDR3 bases: TGTGCCACCAGCAGAGATCACTGGACGGGTGATCGGCTGTATTTT.

The CDR3: CASRGGLLSVFF. DNA of the CDR3: TGTGCCAGCAGGGGAGGACTGCTCAGTGTTTTCTTT. The chain employs TRBV28 and TRBJ1-1; D call uncertain. The CDR3 sequence is 12 residues long. Trimming removed 6 bases at V and 13 bases at J, with 18 bases between. Germline V CDR1 and CDR2: MDHEN, SYDVKM. The variable domain in full, with the rest retrieved from reference TRBV28 and TRBJ1-1, is DVKVTQSSRYLVKRTGEKVFLECVQDMDHENMFWYRQDPGLGLRLIYFSYDVKMKEKGDIPEGYSVSREKKERFSLILESASTNQTSMYLCASRGGLLSVFFGQGTRLTVV.

The gene calls are TRBV18 and TRBJ2-1; the D gene could be TRBD1 or TRBD2 (5 bases each). CDR1 and CDR2 (germline): KGHSH, LQKENI. The CDR3 covers 12 residues. V shed 3 bases and J shed 8 bases, with 8 bases lying between them. The CDR3 sequence is CASSPGVYEQFF. The CDR3 region has the DNA TGTGCCAGCTCACCGGGGGTTTATGAGCAGTTCTTC.

The chain carries TRBV4-2 and TRBJ2-3; 7 bases match TRBD2. The V gene's germline CDR1 is LGHNA and CDR2 YNFKEQ. CDR3 length: 16 amino acids. After removal of 3 bases from V and 1 base from J, the junction contained 7 bases not matched to a gene. The CDR3 is CASSQDGGTRTDTQYF. CDR3 coding DNA: TGTGCCAGCAGCCAGGACGGGGGGACTCGCACAGATACGCAGTATTTT.

In the case of this clone: At one end, the junction sequence differs from germline, possibly due to a read error. In the same sample, other DNA sequences code for this CDR3. The chain recombines TRBV6-5 with TRBJ1-3, with D unclear. CDR3 length: 11 amino acids. Germline V CDR1 and CDR2: MNHEY, SVGAGI. The CDR3: CASSRGDTIYF. The CDR3 DNA is TGCGCCAGCAGTCGCGGGGACACCATATATTTT.